The T cell receptor (beta chain) described here comes from a study of cytomegalovirus exposure and HLA in healthy donors. For the study at large: Earlier findings included some 120 million unique TCR beta sequences obtained from 150 million to 200 million T cells.

Germline V gene lookup returns CDR1 SGHDN and CDR2 FVKESK. The V end was cut by 3 bases, the J end by 12 bases, with 12 bases between. This CDR3 has 12 amino acids. A few counts support this clone. As yet, its antigen is unknown. The PCR ran on 60 Vbeta and 13 Jbeta primers. The table came from immunoSEQ multiplex PCR; TCRdb's copy has only in-frame clones and leaves some out. Among more than 90,000 clones listed, roughly 69% were seen once. Study results and caveats: According to the study, around 180 TCR beta chains were cytomegalovirus-associated. Per published accounts, TCR beta sequences correctly predicted the HLA-A and HLA-B alleles of most subjects. Analysis performed later showed TCR beta chains linked to HLA being more clonally expanded than equally common others.

V usage is TRBV14 and J usage is TRBJ2-1, with D perhaps TRBD1 (5 bases). The specimen sequenced was PBMCs. The clonotype was recovered from a woman younger than 45 in good health and CMV-seronegative. CDR3 sequence (DNA): TGTGCCAGCAGCCAGGCCCACAGGAGGCAGTTCTTC. This gives the protein CASSQAHRRQFF.